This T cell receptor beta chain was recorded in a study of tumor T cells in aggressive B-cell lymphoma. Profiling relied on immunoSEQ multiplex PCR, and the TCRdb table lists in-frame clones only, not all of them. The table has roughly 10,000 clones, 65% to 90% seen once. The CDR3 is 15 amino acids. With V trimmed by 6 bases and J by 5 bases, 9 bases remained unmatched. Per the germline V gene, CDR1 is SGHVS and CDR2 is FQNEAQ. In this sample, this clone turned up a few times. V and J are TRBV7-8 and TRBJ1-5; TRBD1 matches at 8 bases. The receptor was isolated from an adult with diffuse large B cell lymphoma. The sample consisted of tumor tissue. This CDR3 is CASRLQGAGDQPQHF. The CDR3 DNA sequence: TGTGCCAGCAGGCTCCAGGGGGCAGGGGATCAGCCCCAGCATTTT.